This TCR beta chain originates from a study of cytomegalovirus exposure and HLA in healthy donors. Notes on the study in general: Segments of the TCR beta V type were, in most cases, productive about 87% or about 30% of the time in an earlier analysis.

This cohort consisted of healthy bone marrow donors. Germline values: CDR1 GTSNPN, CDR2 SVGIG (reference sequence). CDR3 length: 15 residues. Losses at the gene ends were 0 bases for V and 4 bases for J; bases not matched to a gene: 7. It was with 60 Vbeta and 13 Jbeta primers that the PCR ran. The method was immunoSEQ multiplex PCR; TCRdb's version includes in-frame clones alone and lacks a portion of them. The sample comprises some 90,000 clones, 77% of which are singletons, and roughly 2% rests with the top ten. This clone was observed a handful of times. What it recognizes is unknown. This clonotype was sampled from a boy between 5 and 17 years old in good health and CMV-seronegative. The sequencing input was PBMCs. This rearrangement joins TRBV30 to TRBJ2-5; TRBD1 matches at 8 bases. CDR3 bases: TGTGCCTGGAGTGTGACAGGGGCTGGGGGAGAGACCCAGTACTTC. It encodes CAWSVTGAGGETQYF.